The clone carrying this T cell receptor beta chain showed up many times. The data stem from a study of regulatory T cells in long-lasting Graves disease. There are 14 residues in the CDR3. Trimming at V came to 4 bases and at J to 8 bases, leaving 10 bases not matched to a gene. Construction of TCR beta libraries relied on iRepertoire HTBI primers and on Arm-PCR targeting CDR3 regions. Via MiXCR, TCRdb re-called the multiplex PCR reads, giving one row per CDR3 protein. The sample carries roughly 500,000 distinct CDR3 sequences, roughly 20% recorded once. Regarding time point: persistent/refractory GD, antithyroid drugs over 5 years with positive TRAb. PBMC-extracted RNA yielded the TCR library.

The chain combines TRBV12-3 or TRBV12-4 with TRBJ1-2, with 7 nucleotides matching TRBD1. This receptor was identified in a female donor with Graves disease. This specimen was peripheral blood mononuclear cells (PBMCs), taken when the disease was refractory, from a patient treated with antithyroid drugs. The CDR3 region has the DNA TGTGCCAGCAGTTCCCAACTGACAGGGAGCGGCTACACCTTC. Amino acid sequence: CASSSQLTGSGYTF.